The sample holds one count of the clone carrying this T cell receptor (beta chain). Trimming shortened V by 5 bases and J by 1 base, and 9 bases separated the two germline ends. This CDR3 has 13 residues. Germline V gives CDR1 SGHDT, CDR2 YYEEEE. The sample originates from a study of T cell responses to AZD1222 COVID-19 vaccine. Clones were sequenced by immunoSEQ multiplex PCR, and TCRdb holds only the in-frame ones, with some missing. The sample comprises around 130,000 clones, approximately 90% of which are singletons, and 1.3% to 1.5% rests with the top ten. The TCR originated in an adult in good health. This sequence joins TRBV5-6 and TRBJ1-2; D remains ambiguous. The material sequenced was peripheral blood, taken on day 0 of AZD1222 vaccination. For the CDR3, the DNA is TGTGCCAGCAGGCCCGAAAGTAACTATGGCTACACCTTC. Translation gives CASRPESNYGYTF.